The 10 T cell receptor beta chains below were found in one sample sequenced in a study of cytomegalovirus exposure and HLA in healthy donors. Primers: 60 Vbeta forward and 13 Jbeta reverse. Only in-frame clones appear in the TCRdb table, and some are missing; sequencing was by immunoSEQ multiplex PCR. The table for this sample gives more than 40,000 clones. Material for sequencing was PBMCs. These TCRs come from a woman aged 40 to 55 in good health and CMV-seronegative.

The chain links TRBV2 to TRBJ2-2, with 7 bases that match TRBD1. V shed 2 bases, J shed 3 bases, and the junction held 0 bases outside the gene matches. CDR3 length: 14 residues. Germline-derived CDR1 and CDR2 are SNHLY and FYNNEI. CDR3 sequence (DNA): TGTGCCAGCAGTGAACAGGGGGACACCGGGGAGCTGTTTTTT. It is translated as CASSEQGDTGELFF.

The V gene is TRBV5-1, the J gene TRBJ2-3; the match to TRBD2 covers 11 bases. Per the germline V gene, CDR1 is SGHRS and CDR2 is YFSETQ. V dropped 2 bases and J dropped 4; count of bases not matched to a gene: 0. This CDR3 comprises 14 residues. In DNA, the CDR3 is TGCGCCAGCAGCTTTAGCGGGGGGGCAGATACGCAGTATTTT. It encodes CASSFSGGADTQYF. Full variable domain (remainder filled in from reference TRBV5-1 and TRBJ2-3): KAGVTQTPRYLIKTRGQQVTLSCSPISGHRSVSWYQQTPGQGLQFLFEYFSETQRNKGNFPGRFSGRQFSNSRSEMNVSTLELGDSALYLCASSFSGGADTQYFGPGTRLTVL.

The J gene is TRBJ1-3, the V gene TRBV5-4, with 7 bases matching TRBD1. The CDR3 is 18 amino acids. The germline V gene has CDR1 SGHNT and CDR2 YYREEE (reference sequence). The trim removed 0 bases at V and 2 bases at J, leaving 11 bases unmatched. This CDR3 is CASSLGPRQGRPGNTIYF. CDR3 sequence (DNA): TGTGCCAGCAGCTTGGGCCCTCGACAGGGCAGGCCTGGAAACACCATATATTTT.

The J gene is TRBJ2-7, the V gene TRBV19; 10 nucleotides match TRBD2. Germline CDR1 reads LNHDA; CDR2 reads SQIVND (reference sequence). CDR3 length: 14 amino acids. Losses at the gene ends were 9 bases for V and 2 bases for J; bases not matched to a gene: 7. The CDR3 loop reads CASKKAGGPYEQYF. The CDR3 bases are TGTGCCAGCAAAAAAGCGGGAGGGCCCTACGAGCAGTACTTC.

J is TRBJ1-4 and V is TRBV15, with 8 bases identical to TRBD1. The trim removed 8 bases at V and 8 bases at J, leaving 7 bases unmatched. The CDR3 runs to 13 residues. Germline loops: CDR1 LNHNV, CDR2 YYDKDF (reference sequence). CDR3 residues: CATLRGPGEKLFF. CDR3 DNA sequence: TGTGCCACCCTCAGGGGGCCCGGAGAAAAACTGTTTTTT.

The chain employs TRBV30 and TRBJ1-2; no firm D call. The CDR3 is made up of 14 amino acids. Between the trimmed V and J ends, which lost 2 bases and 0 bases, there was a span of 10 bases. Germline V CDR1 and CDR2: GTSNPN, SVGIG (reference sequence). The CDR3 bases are TGTGCCTGGAGTCCCGGGAGGGCTAACTATGGCTACACCTTC. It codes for CAWSPGRANYGYTF.

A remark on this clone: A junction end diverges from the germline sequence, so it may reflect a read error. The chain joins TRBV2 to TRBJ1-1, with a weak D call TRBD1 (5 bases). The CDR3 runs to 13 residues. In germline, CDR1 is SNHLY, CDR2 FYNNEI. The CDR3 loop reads CASSEVRQGEDFF. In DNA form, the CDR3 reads TGTGCCAGCAGTGAAGTACGGCAGGGTGAAGATTTCTTT.

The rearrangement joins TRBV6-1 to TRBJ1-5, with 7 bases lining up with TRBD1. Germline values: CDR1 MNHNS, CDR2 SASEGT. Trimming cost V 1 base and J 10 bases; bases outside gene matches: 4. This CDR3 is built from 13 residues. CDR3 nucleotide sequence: TGTGCCAGCAGTGAAGAGGGGGCAGTTCCCCAGCATTTT. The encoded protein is CASSEEGAVPQHF.

The CDR3 coding sequence is TGCGCCAGCAGCGGTGGACAGGGGTTCACTGAAGCTTTCTTT. It translates to CASSGGQGFTEAFF. V and J are TRBV5-1 and TRBJ1-1; TRBD1 agrees at 9 bases. In germline, CDR1 is SGHRS, CDR2 YFSETQ. The CDR3 has 14 residues. V lost 4 bases and J lost 4; bases outside the gene matches: 5.

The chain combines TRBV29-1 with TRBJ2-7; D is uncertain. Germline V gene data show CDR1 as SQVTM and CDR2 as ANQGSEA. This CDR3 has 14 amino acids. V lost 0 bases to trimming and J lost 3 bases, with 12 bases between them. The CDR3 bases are TGCAGCGTTGAAGATCAGGTACCACGCTACGAGCAGTACTTC. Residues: CSVEDQVPRYEQYF.